Each of the 5 T cell receptor beta chains below was sequenced from the same sample in a study of technical replicates of blood from four donors. Clones were sequenced by immunoSEQ multiplex PCR, and TCRdb holds only the in-frame ones, with some missing. The data contain about 84,000 clones, around 93% of them singletons. Sequencing used T cells isolated from PBMCs. The receptors were gathered from a human donor in good health.

The chain links TRBV15 to TRBJ2-7; D is uncertain. The V gene lost 8 bases and the J gene lost 2 bases, with 16 bases spanning the gap. Germline V gene sequence: CDR1 LNHNV, CDR2 YYDKDF (reference sequence). There are 14 residues in the CDR3. In nucleotides, the CDR3 is TGTGCCACCGCTGACATTGGCTCAACCTACGAGCAGTACTTC. This encodes CATADIGSTYEQYF. Combining the CDR3 with reference TRBV15 and TRBJ2-7 gives the whole variable domain DAMVIQNPRYQVTQFGKPVTLSCSQTLNHNVMYWYQQKSSQAPKLLFHYYDKDFNNEADTPDNFQSRRPNTSFCFLDIRSPGLGDTAMYLCATADIGSTYEQYFGPGTRLTVT.

CDR3 region: CASSYSTSSYNEQFF. The CDR3 DNA sequence: TGTGCCAGCAGTTACTCGACTAGCTCCTACAATGAGCAGTTCTTC. The rearrangement links TRBV6-5 to TRBJ2-1, with D tentatively TRBD2 (6 bases). From germline, CDR1 is MNHEY and CDR2 SVGAGI. The CDR3 sequence is 15 residues long. V gave up 0 bases and J gave up 0 bases, with 6 bases separating them.

The chain links TRBV5-1 to TRBJ2-4; D gene ambiguous. Trimming cost V 2 bases and J 0 bases, with 12 bases left between them. Germline lookup yields CDR1 SGHRS and CDR2 YFSETQ. The CDR3 runs 16 residues. CDR3 nucleotide sequence: TGCGCCAGCAGCTTCCCCGGGTTACTAGCCAAAAACATTCAGTACTTC. Protein sequence: CASSFPGLLAKNIQYF.

The V and J genes are TRBV30 and TRBJ2-6; 11 positions match TRBD1. This CDR3 contains 19 residues. V was clipped by 3 bases and J by 3 bases; unmatched bases: 13. Germline V lookup: CDR1 GTSNPN, CDR2 SVGIG (reference sequence). The CDR3 sequence is CAWRRLPGQGVLGANVLTF. In DNA form, the CDR3 reads TGTGCCTGGAGGCGCCTACCGGGACAGGGGGTACTTGGGGCCAACGTCCTGACTTTC.

This clone has only one observation. The chain joins TRBV6-5 to TRBJ2-7; D is unclear. The CDR3 covers 15 residues. Germline V gives CDR1 MNHEY, CDR2 SVGAGI. Trimming took 2 bases from V and 3 from J, leaving 14 bases between them. The chain's CDR3 is CASSYLEAPVYEQYF. CDR3 DNA: TGTGCCAGCAGTTACCTTGAGGCTCCTGTCTACGAGCAGTACTTC.